This T cell receptor (beta chain) comes out of a study of cytomegalovirus exposure and HLA in healthy donors. Study results and caveats: Later genetic work tied a missense DCLRE1C variant to beta-chain V and J trimming. What a later analysis reportedly showed was that an Asian-associated ancestry cluster had fewer N-insertions than the roughly 700-donor mean.

Trimming cost V 4 bases and J 2 bases, with 14 bases left between them. The CDR3 has 15 amino acids. CDR1 and CDR2 from the germline V gene are MGHRA and YSYEKL. A remark on this clone: Its target is unknown.

PCR primers comprised 60 Vbeta and 13 Jbeta primers. The data were produced by immunoSEQ multiplex PCR, yet TCRdb's version contains in-frame clones alone and is incomplete. The data hold more than 140,000 clones, with about 75% observed a single time. The sequenced sample consisted of PBMCs. The V call is TRBV4-1, the J call TRBJ2-5, with D possibly TRBD1 on 6 matching bases. This TCR came from a male donor in good health and CMV-seronegative. CDR3 nucleotide sequence: TGCGCCAGCAGCCCGCGACAGGTCGGGCAAGAGACCCAGTACTTC. It encodes CASSPRQVGQETQYF.